This TCR beta chain was sequenced during a study of blood T cell repertoires in COVID-19. Whole-study context: Samples representing acute and convalescent COVID-19 were sourced from the United States, Italy and Spain.

Profiling relied on immunoSEQ multiplex PCR, and the TCRdb table lists in-frame clones only, not all of them. The table lists about 86,000 clones, around four fifths of them singletons, with roughly 32% in the top ten. V lost 3 bases and J 1 base, leaving 12 bases between the germline ends. The CDR3 runs to 15 residues. Per germline, CDR1 KGHSH and CDR2 LQKENI. Sequenced sample: peripheral blood. The TCR was taken from a woman of 80 years or more with active or convalescent COVID-19. This rearrangement joins TRBV18 to TRBJ2-5; maybe TRBD2 (5 bases). CDR3 loop: CASSPEPGSQETQYF. The CDR3 bases are TGTGCCAGCTCACCCGAGCCGGGGAGCCAAGAGACCCAGTACTTC.